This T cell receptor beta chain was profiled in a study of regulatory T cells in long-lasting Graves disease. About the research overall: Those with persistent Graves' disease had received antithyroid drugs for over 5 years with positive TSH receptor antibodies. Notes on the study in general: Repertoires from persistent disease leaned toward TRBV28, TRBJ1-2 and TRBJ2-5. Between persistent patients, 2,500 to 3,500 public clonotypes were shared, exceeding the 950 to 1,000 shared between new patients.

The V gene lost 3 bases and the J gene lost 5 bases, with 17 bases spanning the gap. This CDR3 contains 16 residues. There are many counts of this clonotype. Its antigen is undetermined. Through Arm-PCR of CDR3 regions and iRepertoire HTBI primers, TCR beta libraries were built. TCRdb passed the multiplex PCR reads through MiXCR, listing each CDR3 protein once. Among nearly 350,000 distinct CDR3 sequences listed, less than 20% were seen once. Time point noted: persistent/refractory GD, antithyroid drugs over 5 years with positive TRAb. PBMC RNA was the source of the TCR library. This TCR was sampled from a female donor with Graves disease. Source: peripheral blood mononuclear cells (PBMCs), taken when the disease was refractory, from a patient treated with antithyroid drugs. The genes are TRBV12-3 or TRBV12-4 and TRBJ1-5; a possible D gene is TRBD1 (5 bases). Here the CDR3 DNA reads TGTGCCAGCAGTTTCGGGGGAGGCGGGATGGATCAGCCCCAGCATTTT. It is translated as CASSFGGGGMDQPQHF.